The present T cell receptor (beta chain) was sequenced within a study of vaccination and CD4 T cells after COVID-19 (dated 2022 in TCRdb). Looking at the study overall: Every convalescent patient had a positive nasal swab PCR test for SARS-CoV-2, with mild disease in 9 or 10 patients and severe disease in one. For stimulating the cultures, overlapping spike peptide pools were used, derived from SARS-CoV-2 as well as from the common cold coronaviruses HCoV-NL63, HCoV-OC43 and HCoV-229E. The convalescent cohort comprised six males and four females, including two Hispanic individuals, seven Caucasians, two Asians and one multiracial person. In approximately ten COVID-19 convalescent patients and 4 infection-naive healthy vaccine recipients, the spike-specific CD4+ TCR repertoire before mRNA vaccination was compared with the repertoire after mRNA vaccination. Post-COVID blood samples from convalescent patients were collected a median of around 100 days after diagnosis, with a range of roughly 30 to 170 days. Control cultures used a CEFX viral epitope pool as positive control, an HIV-1 Nef peptide pool as negative control, or no peptide. Post-vaccine blood samples were collected a median of 72 days after the second vaccine dose, ranging from roughly 12 to 241 days. Participants got two doses of the Pfizer-BioNTech BNT162b2 vaccine (n=8) or two doses of the Moderna mRNA-1273 vaccine (n=2). Results and caveats for the whole study, not just this receptor: The median count of SARS-CoV-2-reactive clonotypes went up from 20 to 25 after infection to roughly 38 after vaccination, although the change was not significant. Among convalescent patients, a median 86.3% of the SARS-CoV-2-reactive clones seen after vaccination appeared only after vaccination, which suggests priming specific to the vaccine. Of the vaccine-specific clones found in convalescent patients, nearly all (304 of 307) were mono-reactive for SARS-CoV-2 spike instead of being cross-reactive with common cold coronaviruses. Only a relatively small number of convalescent patients were included in the study, and early timepoints following natural infection were not analyzed.

The treatment or condition label on this specimen signifies: approximately nine-day PBMC culture with coronavirus spike peptide pools or control peptides (ViraFEST assay). The study used the ViraFEST assay, which expanded antigen-specific T cells with peptide pools and then identified expanded clonotypes by TCR sequencing. The convalescent patients' positive SARS-CoV-2 PCR tests were from March to December 2020, which was before the Alpha, Beta and Delta variants emerged in the United States. PBMCs were cultured at 1.5 million to 2.5 million per well in IMDM supplemented with approximately 4.7% human AB serum and about 10 IU/ml IL-2, with around 10 ug/ml peptide pools added. Half of the culture medium was replaced with fresh IL-2-containing medium on days 3 and 7. After nine to eleven days of culture, CD4+ T cells were isolated by negative selection with the EasySep CD4+ T cell isolation kit. PBMCs were separated from whole blood using Ficoll-Paque Plus gradient centrifugation and then either used fresh or cryopreserved at -140C. Triplicate wells were generally used for each culture condition.

The sample holds a few counts of this clonotype. It has no known antigen specificity. Base qualities are not provided; no much larger clone lies one nucleotide away. Libraries were prepared through PCR. TCR sequencing of DNA from cultured CD4+ T cells used the Oncomine TCR Beta short-read assay at the Johns Hopkins FTIC core. The QIAamp micro DNA kit was used to extract genomic DNA from the cultured CD4+ T cells. The Oncomine TCR Beta libraries from cultured CD4+ T cells were pooled using unique dual indexes and then sequenced on an Illumina iSeq 100. As for how the authors treated the data: Non-productive sequences were filtered out, and CDR3s that did not start with C, did not end with F or W, or were shorter than 7 amino acids were discarded. The MANAFEST web application was used to identify antigen-specific clonotypes by comparing peptide-stimulated wells against reference wells and other culture wells. Positive clones required FDR below 0.05, an odds ratio above 5, and productive frequency above 0.1% in at least two of three replicate wells. A clonotype was classed as cross-reactive if the clonotype showed significant expansion both in SARS-CoV-2 spike wells and in at least one common cold coronavirus spike condition. Levenshtein distances (stringdist) and unrooted phylogenetic trees (ape) in R version 3.6.1 were used to assess CDR3 homology. TCRdb trimmed the raw reads at Q25, called clones with MiXCR and kept productive beta chains. Every entry covers one CDR3 protein and lists the most common genes and DNA from its rows. The authors' filters were not applied to this entry. The sample table contains 3,500 to 4,500 distinct CDR3 sequences; only one count was recorded for around 20% of them. 45% to 55% of the sample lies in the top ten.

V sheds 4 bases and J sheds 0 bases, leaving 10 bases between their ends. The CDR3 sequence holds 16 residues, the cysteine and phenylalanine included. This entry keeps only the CDR3 DNA: 48 bases, framed from base 1. From a lookup of the germline V gene (reference sequence), CDR1 and CDR2 are MNHEY and SMNVEV. The TCR was taken from a human donor who had recovered from COVID-19. The chain couples TRBV27 to TRBJ2-6; possibly the D gene is TRBD1, per 6 matching bases. The input for sequencing was CD4+ T cells from blood, cultured in vitro, taken after SARS-CoV-2 vaccination. The nucleotides read TGTGCCAGCAGTTCAATACAGGGCTCTGGGGCCAACGTCCTGACTTTC. It specifies CASSSIQGSGANVLTF.